This is a list of T cell receptor beta chains from one sample in a study of CXCR3-negative and CXCR3-positive naive CD8 T cells. TCRdb reprocessed the 5' RACE reads and stores each CDR3 protein as one record, lacking DNA. Seen in this sample are 80,000 to 100,000 distinct CDR3 sequences; the ten most common clones hold about 0.8%. The sample consisted of naive CXCR3+ CD8+ T cells from blood. The receptors originated from a human donor in good health. Some clones in this sample may be carry-over from other donors' samples. The CDR3 runs from the conserved cysteine through the conserved F or W. Fields, in order: CDR3 protein, J gene, V gene.

CASSYSGLTVELFF,TRBJ2-2,TRBV6-2/TRBV6-3
CASSPDGLNTEAFF,TRBJ1-1,TRBV6-2/TRBV6-3
CSVEDGREGYEQYF,TRBJ2-7,TRBV29-1
CASRMTGASSYEQYF,TRBJ2-7,TRBV2
CASSPDSNNQPQHF,TRBJ1-5,TRBV12-3/TRBV12-4
CASSLRLGETQYF,TRBJ2-5,TRBV7-6
CASSLMRGYTQYF,TRBJ2-3,TRBV5-1
CSARDRPSNYGYTF,TRBJ1-2,TRBV20-1
CASSFGGTDNEQFF,TRBJ2-1,TRBV5-1
CASSDQGGQETQYF,TRBJ2-5,TRBV25-1
CASSQEAGGPDTQYF,TRBJ2-3,TRBV4-2
CASSLGTADTQYF,TRBJ2-3,TRBV5-1
CASSPPSGTEQYF,TRBJ2-7,TRBV7-2
CASSFGGGGASYNEQFF,TRBJ2-1,TRBV9
CASSSLRETNEKLFF,TRBJ1-4,TRBV28
CASSSDREAYGYTF,TRBJ1-2,TRBV7-8
CASSSRAWGDQPQHF,TRBJ1-5,TRBV7-2
CATSRRNAGGSDEQYF,TRBJ2-7,TRBV15
CASSPPRMETQYF,TRBJ2-5,TRBV3-1
CASSFDGSSYNEQFF,TRBJ2-1,TRBV5-1
CASRNDMGRSTEAFF,TRBJ1-1,TRBV12-3/TRBV12-4
CASSETRYNEQFF,TRBJ2-1,TRBV2
CASSSGVSSGNTIYF,TRBJ1-3,TRBV5-4
CASSLAGTPQYF,TRBJ2-7,TRBV7-9
CATSRASDGKTGELFF,TRBJ2-2,TRBV15
CSGTALSYNEQFF,TRBJ2-1,TRBV20-1
CSFKGGHGAREQYF,TRBJ2-7,TRBV29-1
CASSLNYPFSPNEQFF,TRBJ2-1,TRBV28
CASSYSALNTDTQYF,TRBJ2-3,TRBV6-6
CASRGDNYGYTF,TRBJ1-2,TRBV4-1
CASTRETGAEAFF,TRBJ1-1,TRBV6-2/TRBV6-3
CRMVLLAGDCNEQFF,TRBJ2-1,TRBV29-1
CASSLGTQQPDTQYF,TRBJ2-3,TRBV5-5
CASSLSAGDYGYTF,TRBJ1-2,TRBV27
CASSYGTAQETQYF,TRBJ2-5,TRBV5-1
CSASDTGYEQYF,TRBJ2-7,TRBV20-1
CASSAEGGPEAFF,TRBJ1-1,TRBV9
CASSEALGLAAEQYF,TRBJ2-7,TRBV2
CSAGDMKETQYF,TRBJ2-5,TRBV20-1
CASRFATGPSPQEQYF,TRBJ2-7,TRBV28
CASSPGTGEDTEAFF,TRBJ1-1,TRBV30
CASSEAIEQYF,TRBJ2-7,TRBV25-1
CSVELAGYNEQFF,TRBJ2-1,TRBV29-1
CASSLYGNSNQPQHF,TRBJ1-5,TRBV28
CSSSLPRAGAYNEQFF,TRBJ2-1,TRBV5-5
CASSNGDRQEKLFF,TRBJ1-4,TRBV7-9
CASSLGDSSSYEQYF,TRBJ2-7,TRBV5-8
CASSQDAGTEGRLNIQYF,TRBJ2-4,TRBV3-1
CSARVLAASYEQYF,TRBJ2-7,TRBV20-1
CASSADAFSYEQYF,TRBJ2-7,TRBV19
CATSRPGVHNEQFF,TRBJ2-1,TRBV15
CASSLGQGASYGYTF,TRBJ1-2,TRBV5-5
CSVADISSYEQYF,TRBJ2-7,TRBV29-1
CASSPTFAYGYTF,TRBJ1-2,TRBV28
CASSEGADRGRYGYTF,TRBJ1-2,TRBV25-1
CASSRDVTQYF,TRBJ2-3,TRBV12-3/TRBV12-4